These 20 T cell receptor beta chains originate from one sample sequenced in a study of post-analysis software for immune sequencing data. Unique molecular identifiers had been added to the TCR beta cDNA libraries. TCRdb processed the PCR reads anew with MiXCR; each CDR3 protein has one entry. The repertoire consists of some 890,000 distinct CDR3 sequences, with roughly 50% occurring once and the leading ten covering approximately 4.5%. Their antigens are not known. The study, taken as a whole, reports: TRBV5-6, TRBV5-1 and TRBV20-1 belonged to a set of a handful of TRBV segments that were more frequent in patients than controls.

The sequencing input was blood. The receptor set was obtained from a girl aged 10-17 years with multiple sclerosis.

The rearrangement uses TRBV4-1 and TRBJ1-2; D not resolved. V lost 0 bases and J lost 5, with 10 bases in between. From germline, CDR1 is MGHRA and CDR2 YSYEKL. The CDR3 spans 14 residues. CDR3 amino acids: CASSQDGSGYGYTF. The CDR3 nucleotides are TGCGCCAGCAGCCAAGATGGATCGGGGTATGGCTACACCTTC.

This chain joins TRBV11-1 and TRBJ1-2; D is unresolved. This CDR3 comprises 13 residues. The germline CDR1 and CDR2 sequences are SGHAT and FQDESV (reference sequence). Trimming stripped 5 bases from V and 2 bases from J, with 9 bases between. The CDR3 sequence is CASSRPGNYGYTF. The CDR3 DNA sequence: TGTGCCAGCAGCAGACCGGGAAACTATGGCTACACCTTC.

The rearrangement links TRBV3-1 to TRBJ1-4; tentative D call: TRBD1 (6 bases). Germline V gene lookup returns CDR1 LGHDT and CDR2 YNNKEL (reference sequence). This CDR3 is 18 amino acids long. The V end lost 5 bases, the J end lost 5 bases, and 24 bases lay between the germline ends. The CDR3 spells CASSYTGTLTVSNEKLFF. CDR3 DNA sequence: TGTGCCAGCAGCTATACCGGGACACTCACCGTATCCAATGAAAAACTGTTTTTT.

This clonotype was found once. At one end, the junction sequence differs from germline, possibly due to a read error. The rearrangement uses TRBV20-1 and TRBJ2-3; TRBD2 is a possible D gene (6 bases). CDR1 is DFQATT and CDR2 is SNEGSKA in the germline V gene (reference sequence). CDR3 length: 12 amino acids. The CDR3: CQIAAGGDTQYF. CDR3 nucleotides: TGTCAAATAGCAGCTGGGGGGGATACGCAGTATTTT.

This clonotype was counted a few times. This chain connects TRBV25-1 to TRBJ2-7; D perhaps matches TRBD2 (5 bases). CDR1 and CDR2 (germline): MGHDK, SYGVNS. The CDR3 is 13 residues long. V was shortened by 4 bases and J by 2 bases, with 9 bases between the two germline ends. The chain's CDR3 is CASSGEGTYEQYF. The CDR3 DNA sequence: TGTGCCAGCAGTGGAGAGGGAACCTACGAGCAGTACTTC.

V gene TRBV5-1 combines with J gene TRBJ1-5; 12 bases match TRBD1. The CDR3 covers 16 residues. Germline CDR1 is SGHRS and CDR2 is YFSETQ. Trimming removed 5 bases from V and 3 bases from J; junction bases left unmatched: 6. The CDR3 DNA follows: TGCGCCAGCAGTCCCGGGACAGGGGGCCTCAATCAGCCCCAGCATTTT. Protein sequence: CASSPGTGGLNQPQHF. The variable domain in full, completed from reference TRBV5-1 and TRBJ1-5, reads KAGVTQTPRYLIKTRGQQVTLSCSPISGHRSVSWYQQTPGQGLQFLFEYFSETQRNKGNFPGRFSGRQFSNSRSEMNVSTLELGDSALYLCASSPGTGGLNQPQHFGDGTRLSIL.

The chain is built from TRBV29-1 and TRBJ1-2; a weak D match, TRBD1 (5 bases). The CDR3 contains 15 residues. Per germline, CDR1 SQVTM and CDR2 ANQGSEA. V was cut by 6 bases and J by 4 bases, with 21 bases left in between. The CDR3 DNA follows: TGCAGCGTCGGTACCCAGGGAGCTGTAGGCTATGGCTACACCTTC. Translating it yields CSVGTQGAVGYGYTF.

This clonotype was observed once. This chain joins TRBV12-3 or TRBV12-4 and TRBJ1-2, with 7 bases aligning to TRBD1. V trimming: 6 bases; J trimming: 6 bases; junction bases outside the gene matches: 13. The CDR3 runs 15 residues. In DNA form, the CDR3 reads TGTGCCAGCAGACATACAGGGGCCCAAAAGGATGGCTACACCTTC. Residues: CASRHTGAQKDGYTF.

This rearrangement joins TRBV12-3 or TRBV12-4 to TRBJ2-1; 11 nucleotides align to TRBD1. Trimming cost V 10 bases and J 9 bases; bases outside gene matches: 20. The CDR3 covers 17 residues. The CDR3 protein is CATAGTGGPQRGIEQFF. The CDR3 DNA follows: TGTGCCACCGCCGGGACAGGGGGGCCCCAGAGGGGAATTGAGCAGTTCTTC.

The chain employs TRBV29-1 and TRBJ1-1; no reliable D call. Germline V gene sequence: CDR1 SQVTM, CDR2 ANQGSEA. Trimming stripped 3 bases from V and 8 bases from J, with 13 bases between. CDR3 length: 12 amino acids. CDR3 bases: TGCAGCGTTGATGCCAGGACGGCCGAAGCTTTCTTT. Protein: CSVDARTAEAFF. The variable domain in full, completed from reference TRBV29-1 and TRBJ1-1, reads SAVISQKPSRDICQRGTSLTIQCQVDSQVTMMFWYRQQPGQSLTLIATANQGSEATYESGFVIDKFPISRPNLTFSTLTVSNMSPEDSSIYLCSVDARTAEAFFGQGTRLTVV.

The chain recombines TRBV5-1 with TRBJ2-3; D is unclear. Trimming cost V 5 bases and J 2 bases, with 12 bases left between them. Looked up from germline, CDR1 is SGHRS and CDR2 is YFSETQ. This CDR3 has 14 residues. The CDR3 loop reads CASSMPGPTDTQYF. As DNA, the CDR3 is TGCGCCAGCAGTATGCCCGGCCCCACAGATACGCAGTATTTT.

V is TRBV6-1 and J is TRBJ1-5; tentative D call: TRBD1 (5 bases). The V end lost 4 bases, the J end lost 4 bases, and 11 bases lay between the germline ends. There are 14 residues in the CDR3. Germline CDR1 and CDR2: MNHNS and SASEGT. CDR3 amino acids: CASSGVPGNQPQHF. As DNA, the CDR3 is TGTGCCAGCAGTGGGGTCCCAGGGAATCAGCCCCAGCATTTT.

V gene TRBV5-1 combines with J gene TRBJ2-3; tentative D call: TRBD2 (6 bases). The ends were cut back, 0 bases at V and 0 bases at J, with 11 bases in the middle. This CDR3 has 16 residues. Germline V gene sequence: CDR1 SGHRS, CDR2 YFSETQ. The CDR3 coding sequence is TGCGCCAGCAGCTTGGGTTCCGGGACTAGCACAGATACGCAGTATTTT. It codes for CASSLGSGTSTDTQYF.

This clonotype turned up a few times. J is TRBJ1-5 and V is TRBV20-1, with 10 bases aligning to TRBD1. Germline V gives CDR1 DFQATT, CDR2 SNEGSKA (reference sequence). J was trimmed by 2 bases and V by 6 bases; bases with no gene match: 4. The CDR3 consists of 14 residues. The CDR3 DNA sequence: TGCAGTGCCGACGGACAGGGGGGCAATCAGCCCCAGCATTTT. It translates to CSADGQGGNQPQHF.

This clonotype was seen a single time. This chain connects TRBV6-5 to TRBJ2-1; possible D gene TRBD2, 6 bases. V lost 6 bases and J lost 6, with 15 bases in between. This CDR3 is 14 amino acids long. Germline lookup yields CDR1 MNHEY and CDR2 SVGAGI. CDR3 in amino acids: CASSRTTLGNEQFF. As DNA, the CDR3 is TGTGCCAGCAGCCGGACTACTCTGGGCAATGAGCAGTTCTTC.

The rearrangement links TRBV18 to TRBJ2-5; 13 bases fit TRBD2. V trimming: 2 bases; J trimming: 5 bases; junction bases outside the gene matches: 8. Germline assignment: CDR1 KGHSH and CDR2 LQKENI. The CDR3 runs to 17 residues. As DNA, the CDR3 is TGTGCCAGCTCACCAAGGACTAGCGGGGGACTGGGGGAGACCCAGTACTTC. It specifies CASSPRTSGGLGETQYF.

The V call is TRBV27, the J call TRBJ1-6, with 9 bases aligning to TRBD1. In germline, CDR1 is MNHEY, CDR2 SMNVEV (reference sequence). V trimming: 6 bases; J trimming: 9 bases; junction bases outside the gene matches: 12. CDR3 size: 16 residues. Here the CDR3 reads CASRPGQGPPSSPLHF. The CDR3 DNA reads as TGTGCCAGCAGGCCGGGACAGGGCCCTCCCAGTTCACCCCTCCACTTT.

The chain has TRBV4-1 and TRBJ2-1, with 15 bases lining up with TRBD2. The germline gives CDR1 MGHRA, CDR2 YSYEKL. This CDR3 has 17 amino acids. Trimming took 0 bases from V and 9 from J; bases not matched to a gene: 6. The CDR3 sequence is CASSQDIGTSGRLEQFF. CDR3 in DNA: TGCGCCAGCAGCCAAGATATTGGGACTAGCGGGAGGCTTGAGCAGTTCTTC.

This clonotype was seen a few times. V gene TRBV20-1 combines with J gene TRBJ2-7; D is uncertain. Trimming cost V 7 bases and J 0 bases, with 16 bases left between them. The length of the CDR3 is 14 residues. Germline assignment: CDR1 DFQATT and CDR2 SNEGSKA (reference sequence). This chain's CDR3 is CSVQSLRSSYEQYF. CDR3 nucleotide sequence: TGCAGTGTCCAATCACTCCGAAGCTCCTACGAGCAGTACTTC.

The chain carries TRBV20-1 and TRBJ2-5; no definite D call. With 5 bases removed from V and 5 bases from J, the gap between germline ends came to 21 bases. The CDR3 has 15 residues. CDR1 and CDR2 from the germline V gene are DFQATT and SNEGSKA (reference sequence). The CDR3 protein is CSASYRAWKQETQYF. The CDR3 nucleotides read TGCAGTGCTTCATACCGGGCATGGAAGCAGGAGACCCAGTACTTC.